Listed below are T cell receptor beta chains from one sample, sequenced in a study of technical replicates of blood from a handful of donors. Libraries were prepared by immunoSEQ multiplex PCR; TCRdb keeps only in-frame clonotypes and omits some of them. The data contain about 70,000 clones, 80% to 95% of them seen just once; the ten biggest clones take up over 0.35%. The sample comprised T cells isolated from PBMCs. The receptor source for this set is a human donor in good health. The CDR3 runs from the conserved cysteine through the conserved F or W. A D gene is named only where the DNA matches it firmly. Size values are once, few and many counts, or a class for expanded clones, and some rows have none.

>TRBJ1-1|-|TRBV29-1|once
TGCAGCGTTTCGGGACAAGGAAACACTGAAGCTTTCTTT
CSVSGQGNTEAFF
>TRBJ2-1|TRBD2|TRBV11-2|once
TGTGCCAGCAGAGGTGCTAGCGGGAGGGGGAATGAGCAGTTCTTC
CASRGASGRGNEQFF
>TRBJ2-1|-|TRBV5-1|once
TGCGCCAGCAGCTTGGGGCAGGGTACTTACAATGAGCAGTTCTTC
CASSLGQGTYNEQFF
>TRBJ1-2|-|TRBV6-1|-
TGTGCCAGCAGGAAGGACAGCCAGAACTATGGCTACACCTTC
CASRKDSQNYGYTF
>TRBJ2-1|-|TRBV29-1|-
TGCAGCGTTGAATTTCGGTCTAGTGCTGACTATGAGCAGTTCTTC
CSVEFRSSADYEQFF
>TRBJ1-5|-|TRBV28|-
TGTGCCAGCAGTGTACCCTATAGCAATCAGCCCCAGCATTTT
CASSVPYSNQPQHF
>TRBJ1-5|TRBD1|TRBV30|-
TGTGCCTGGAGTAGAGACAGGGTTGATCAGCCCCAGCATTTT
CAWSRDRVDQPQHF
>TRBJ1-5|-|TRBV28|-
TGTGCCAGCAGTTCCCCGGCAGGTCAGGATACGCCCCAGCATTTT
CASSSPAGQDTPQHF
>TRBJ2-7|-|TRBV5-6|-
TGTGCCAGCAGCTTGGGCGGAACCTACGAGCAGTACTTC
CASSLGGTYEQYF
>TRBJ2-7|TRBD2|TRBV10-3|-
TGTGCCATCAGTGAGTCGGGACTAGCGGGAGAGGAGCAGTACTTC
CAISESGLAGEEQYF
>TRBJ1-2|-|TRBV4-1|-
TGCGCCAGCAGCCGAGCTTCAGGCTTTGATGGCTACACCTTC
CASSRASGFDGYTF
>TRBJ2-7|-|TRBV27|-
TGTGCCAGCAGTTTTGGACAGTCGTACGAGCAGTACTTC
CASSFGQSYEQYF
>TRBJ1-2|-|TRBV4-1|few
TGCGCCAGCAGCCAAGGAACAGCTAACTATGGCTACACCTTC
CASSQGTANYGYTF
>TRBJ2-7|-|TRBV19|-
TGTGCCAGTAGGGGGCTCAGCTCCTACGAGCAGTACTTC
CASRGLSSYEQYF
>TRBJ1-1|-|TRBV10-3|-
TGTGCCATCAGGGGGAGCGGGTACACTGAAGCTTTCTTT
CAIRGSGYTEAFF
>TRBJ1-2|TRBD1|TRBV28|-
TGTGCCAGCAGTCAAGGCCAAGGACAGGCAGACTATGGCTACACCTTC
CASSQGQGQADYGYTF
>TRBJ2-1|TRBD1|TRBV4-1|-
TGCGCCAGCAGCCAACTAGGCACAGGGGGCTTAGGCGAGCAGTTCTTC
CASSQLGTGGLGEQFF
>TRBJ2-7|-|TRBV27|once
TGTGCCAGCAGTTTATCAATGGGCGACATAGGACTGTACGAGCAGTACTTC
CASSLSMGDIGLYEQYF
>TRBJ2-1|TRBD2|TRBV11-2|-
TGTGCCCACGGGGCGGGAGGGAACAATGAGCAGTTCTTC
CAHGAGGNNEQFF
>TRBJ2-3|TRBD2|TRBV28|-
TGTGCCAGCAGTTTCGGGCTAGCGGGAGCAGGGGATACGCAGTATTTT
CASSFGLAGAGDTQYF
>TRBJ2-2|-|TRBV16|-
TGTGCCAGCAGCCATCAAGGGGGAGTGTACACCGGGGAGCTGTTTTTT
CASSHQGGVYTGELFF
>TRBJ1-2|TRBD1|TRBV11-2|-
TGTGCCAGCAGCTACGGAGGACAGGGAGGCTATGGCTACACCTTC
CASSYGGQGGYGYTF
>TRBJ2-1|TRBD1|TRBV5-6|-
TGTGCCACCCTGAACATTGGGACAGGGATCTACAATGAGCAGTTCTTC
CATLNIGTGIYNEQFF
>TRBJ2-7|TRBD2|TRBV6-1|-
TGTGCCAGCAGACCGGGACTAGCGGGAGGCTACGAGCAGTACTTC
CASRPGLAGGYEQYF
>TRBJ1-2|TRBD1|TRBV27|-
TGTGCCAGCAGTCCCTTAACAGGGGGCGATGGCTACACCTTC
CASSPLTGGDGYTF
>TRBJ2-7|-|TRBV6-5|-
TGTGCCAGCAGCTCCACGGGAACCTACGAGCAGTACTTC
CASSSTGTYEQYF
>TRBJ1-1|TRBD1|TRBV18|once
TGTGCCAGCCTCCGGGAAGGGGGCTTGACTGAAGCTTTCTTT
CASLREGGLTEAFF
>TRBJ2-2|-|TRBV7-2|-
TGTGCCAGCAGCTTACTAGCGAACACCGGGGAGCTGTTTTTT
CASSLLANTGELFF
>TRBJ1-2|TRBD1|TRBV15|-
TGTGCCACAGCAAGACCGGGACAGGAATTTGGCTACACCTTC
CATARPGQEFGYTF
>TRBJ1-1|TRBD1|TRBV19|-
TGTGCCAGTAGGGACAGGGGGCGAGGGAACACTGAAGCTTTCTTT
CASRDRGRGNTEAFF
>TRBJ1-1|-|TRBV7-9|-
TGTGCCAGCGGGAACAGGGTAACTGGGACTGAAGCTTTCTTT
CASGNRVTGTEAFF
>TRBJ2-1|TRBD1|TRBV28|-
TGTGCCAGCAGTTTATACGGACAGGGCGAGTTCTTC
CASSLYGQGEFF
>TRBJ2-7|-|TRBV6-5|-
TGTGCCAGCACCCGGGGAGGCTACGAGCAGTACTTC
CASTRGGYEQYF